A single sample is the source of the 16 T cell receptor beta chains below, sequenced in a study of patients and donors after allogeneic stem cell transplantation. Each CDR3 protein gets one entry after TCRdb re-called the RT-PCR reads with MiXCR. This table has roughly 880,000 distinct CDR3 sequences, roughly 18% appearing once. The sample was blood, either unsorted or a sorted T cell fraction (not recorded which). The receptor source for this set is a human donor who was either an allogeneic HSCT recipient or a stem cell or donor lymphocyte infusion donor (not recorded which). It is not recorded whose cells these are; they may come from a transplant donor.

This clonotype has a handful of counts. The chain carries TRBV20-1 and TRBJ1-1, with D possibly matching TRBD1 (5 bases). CDR1 is DFQATT and CDR2 is SNEGSKA in the germline V gene (reference sequence). This CDR3 is 15 amino acids long. The germline V and J ends were trimmed by 2 bases and 5 bases, with 18 bases remaining between them. The CDR3 DNA reads as TGCAGTGCTAGACCGGCAGGGCCCCGGGGGACTGAAGCTTTCTTT. Amino acids: CSARPAGPRGTEAFF.

In its sample, this clonotype was seen many times. The chain couples TRBV11-2 to TRBJ2-3, with 11 bases aligning to TRBD2. The ends lost 5 bases at V and 2 bases at J; junction bases unmatched: 9. In germline, CDR1 is SGHAT, CDR2 FQNNGV. The CDR3 is made up of 17 amino acids. Here the CDR3 reads CASSPKLAGALTDTQYF. The CDR3 nucleotides are TGTGCCAGCAGCCCGAAACTAGCGGGGGCCCTCACAGATACGCAGTATTTT.

This clonotype is a singleton in its sample. This chain joins TRBV27 and TRBJ2-3, with TRBD2 matching over 7 bases. CDR1 is MNHEY and CDR2 is SMNVEV in the germline V gene (reference sequence). Trimming took 5 bases from V and 2 from J; bases not matched to a gene: 7. The length of the CDR3 is 15 residues. The CDR3, as DNA: TGTGCCAGCAGTACCCAGCGGGATCCCACAGATACGCAGTATTTT. Translating gives CASSTQRDPTDTQYF.

The CDR3 region is CASSTQGVVDYGYTF. The CDR3 nucleotides are TGTGCCAGCAGCACACAAGGGGTTGTGGACTATGGCTACACCTTC. The gene calls are TRBV5-4 and TRBJ1-2, with a weak D call TRBD1 (5 bases). V was clipped by 4 bases and J by 3 bases, with 16 bases between them. CDR1 SGHNT and CDR2 YYREEE come from the germline V gene (reference sequence). The CDR3 extends over 15 amino acids.

The chain employs TRBV6-5 and TRBJ1-1, with TRBD1 identical over 7 bases. Germline lookup yields CDR1 MNHEY and CDR2 SVGAGI. The CDR3 totals 15 residues. V gave up 3 bases and J gave up 1 base; unmatched junction bases: 5. CDR3 coding DNA: TGTGCCAGCAGTTATGCCGGGACAGCGAACACTGAAGCTTTCTTT. This gives the protein CASSYAGTANTEAFF.

This clonotype was detected only a few times. The chain couples TRBV19 to TRBJ2-1; 8 nucleotides line up with TRBD1. The CDR3 extends over 16 amino acids. V was pared by 1 base and J by 2 bases, with 4 bases of the junction left unmatched. The V gene's germline CDR1 is LNHDA and CDR2 SQIVND (reference sequence). The CDR3 protein is CASSIAQGVAYNEQFF. DNA of the CDR3: TGTGCCAGTAGTATAGCACAGGGGGTCGCCTACAATGAGCAGTTCTTC.

This clonotype has ten or more counts. The genes are TRBV29-1 and TRBJ2-5, with D hard to call. The CDR3 runs 14 residues. Trimming pared 3 bases from V and 2 bases from J, leaving 13 bases between. Germline CDR1 reads SQVTM; CDR2 reads ANQGSEA. CDR3 coding DNA: TGCAGCGTTGATCCGACCGGTGGTCAAGAGACCCAGTACTTC. This sequence encodes CSVDPTGGQETQYF.

This clonotype was observed a few times. The V gene is TRBV5-8, the J gene TRBJ2-2; perhaps D is TRBD1 or TRBD2 (5 bases each). The CDR3 has 15 amino acids. V was trimmed by 4 bases and J by 5 bases, leaving 15 bases between them. Germline V CDR1 and CDR2: SGHTS, YDEGEE. The CDR3 sequence is CASSRRDPRTGELFF. CDR3 DNA sequence: TGTGCCAGCAGCCGCCGGGACCCTAGGACCGGGGAGCTGTTTTTT.

This clonotype turned up a few times. V gene TRBV6-2 or TRBV6-3 combines with J gene TRBJ1-5; 8 nucleotides match TRBD1. With V trimmed by 0 bases and J by 4 bases, 8 bases remained unmatched. The germline CDR1 and CDR2 sequences are MNHEY and SVGEGT. CDR3 length equals 17 residues. The DNA of the CDR3 is TGTGCCAGCAGTTACTCGAAGGGACAGGTGTATAATCAGCCCCAGCATTTT. It yields the protein CASSYSKGQVYNQPQHF.

The rearrangement links TRBV12-3 or TRBV12-4 to TRBJ2-5, with D possibly matching TRBD1 (6 bases). The CDR3 is 14 amino acids. V was trimmed by 3 bases and J by 3 bases, leaving 11 bases between them. DNA for the CDR3: TGTGCCAGCAGTTTCATACAGGGTAAAGAGACCCAGTACTTC. Its translation is CASSFIQGKETQYF.

V is TRBV20-1 and J is TRBJ2-1, with 10 bases identical to TRBD2. Germline-derived CDR1 and CDR2 are DFQATT and SNEGSKA (reference sequence). J gave up 1 base and V 2 bases, and 2 bases lay outside the gene matches. CDR3 length: 15 amino acids. CDR3 region: CSARKTSGSYNEQFF. CDR3 nucleotide sequence: TGCAGTGCTAGAAAGACTAGCGGGTCCTACAATGAGCAGTTCTTC.

This clonotype showed up many times. This sequence joins TRBV12-3 or TRBV12-4 and TRBJ1-1; possible D gene TRBD1, 6 bases. This CDR3 is 15 amino acids long. The ends were cut back, 3 bases at V and 6 bases at J, with 17 bases in the middle. In DNA, the CDR3 is TGTGCCAGCAGTTTCAGCTCCGGGACAAGCGCTGAAGCTTTCTTT. Protein: CASSFSSGTSAEAFF.

The table lists this clonotype with a few counts. This chain joins TRBV29-1 and TRBJ2-5; TRBD1 matches at 7 bases. Trimming cost V 2 bases and J 0 bases; bases outside gene matches: 3. CDR3 length: 14 residues. Germline lookup yields CDR1 SQVTM and CDR2 ANQGSEA. For the CDR3, the DNA is TGCAGCGTTGAACCCAGGGGGTACCAAGAGACCCAGTACTTC. This codes for CSVEPRGYQETQYF.

In DNA, the CDR3 is TGTGCCAGCTCCCCGACAGCTGCTAGCACAGATACGCAGTATTTT. Translated: CASSPTAASTDTQYF. The genes are TRBV18 and TRBJ2-3; TRBD1 might be the D (5 bases). Trimming cost V 6 bases and J 0 bases, with 13 bases left between them. CDR1 is KGHSH, CDR2 LQKENI, per germline. The CDR3 is 15 amino acids.

The rearrangement links TRBV9 to TRBJ2-4; a weak D match, TRBD1 (6 bases). CDR3 length equals 17 residues. From germline, CDR1 is SGDLS and CDR2 YYNGEE. Trimming took 0 bases from V and 7 from J, leaving 20 bases between them. Here the CDR3 reads CASSVGGGRIPGNIQYF. DNA for the CDR3: TGTGCCAGCAGCGTAGGAGGGGGACGGATCCCTGGGAACATTCAGTACTTC.

Many counts were recorded for this clonotype. The V call is TRBV6-5, the J call TRBJ2-3; D might be TRBD2 (6 bases). Germline CDR1 MNHEY, CDR2 SVGAGI. The CDR3 covers 18 residues. V was shortened by 0 bases and J by 3 bases, with 19 bases between the two germline ends. The DNA of the CDR3 is TGTGCCAGCAGTTACTCATCCGGGACTCCTGCCCGTACAGATACGCAGTATTTT. Translating gives CASSYSSGTPARTDTQYF.